This passage covers 10 T cell receptor beta chains from one sample sequenced in a study of control samples from healthy donors and cancer patients. Assay: immunoSEQ multiplex PCR; the TCRdb copy retains only in-frame clones and omits some. The sample yields tens of thousands of clones, approximately 88% seen once. The sample consisted of PBMCs. The receptors were gathered from a man in his 70s with lung cancer.

CDR3 in DNA: TGTGCCAGCTCACCACGGGAGACAGTCCAAGAGACCCAGTACTTC. Residues: CASSPRETVQETQYF. This chain joins TRBV18 and TRBJ2-5; D may correspond to TRBD1 or TRBD2 (5 bases each). Germline lookup yields CDR1 KGHSH and CDR2 LQKENI. V lost 1 base, J lost 1 base, and 10 bases lay in between. The CDR3 length is 15 residues.

V gene TRBV27 combines with J gene TRBJ1-6; TRBD1 is a possible D gene (5 bases). Trimming removed 4 bases from V and 1 base from J, with 11 bases in between. The CDR3 contains 16 residues. In germline, CDR1 is MNHEY, CDR2 SMNVEV (reference sequence). In DNA form, the CDR3 reads TGTGCCAGCAGTTCAGGGACCCAATCCTATAATTCACCCCTCCACTTT. Its translation is CASSSGTQSYNSPLHF.

The J gene is TRBJ2-4, the V gene TRBV5-4; possibly TRBD2 for D (6 bases). Trimming removed 1 base at V and 7 bases at J, with 9 bases between. Germline CDR1 SGHNT, CDR2 YYREEE (reference sequence). The CDR3 consists of 13 residues. The CDR3 spells CASSLRGINIQYF. CDR3 DNA sequence: TGTGCCAGCAGCTTGCGGGGGATCAACATTCAGTACTTC. Based on the CDR3 plus reference TRBV5-4 and TRBJ2-4, the full variable domain is ETGVTQSPTHLIKTRGQQVTLRCSSQSGHNTVSWYQQALGQGPQFIFQYYREEENGRGNFPPRFSGLQFPNYSSELNVNALELDDSALYLCASSLRGINIQYFGAGTRLSVL.

This chain joins TRBV6-5 and TRBJ1-2, with D possibly matching TRBD1 (5 bases). The CDR3 has 14 amino acids. Germline lookup yields CDR1 MNHEY and CDR2 SVGAGI. Trimming took 10 bases from V and 8 from J, leaving 23 bases between them. The CDR3 DNA follows: TGTGCCACCATAACCGGGACTCAAATGGGAGGCTACACCTTC. It yields the protein CATITGTQMGGYTF.

This clone was recorded only once. The chain links TRBV27 to TRBJ2-7; 9 nucleotides match TRBD1. The V gene's germline CDR1 is MNHEY and CDR2 SMNVEV (reference sequence). This CDR3 has 16 residues. The V segment lost 8 bases and the J segment 5 bases; nucleotides outside the gene matches: 16. The CDR3 reads CASSRQGVIEENEQYF. The CDR3 DNA reads TGTGCCAGCTCCCGACAGGGGGTAATAGAGGAAAACGAGCAGTACTTC.

The rearrangement joins TRBV19 to TRBJ2-7, with TRBD1 matching 7 bases. This CDR3 is 15 amino acids long. Germline CDR1 LNHDA, CDR2 SQIVND (reference sequence). V gave up 2 bases and J gave up 2 bases; unmatched junction bases: 6. The CDR3 DNA reads as TGTGCCAGTAGTATATATTGGGACAGTACCTACGAGCAGTACTTC. Its translation: CASSIYWDSTYEQYF.

V is TRBV7-3 and J is TRBJ1-5; D possibly corresponds to TRBD1 (6 bases). The V end was cut by 5 bases, the J end by 3 bases, with 8 bases between. The CDR3 consists of 13 residues. The V gene's germline CDR1 is SGHTA and CDR2 FQGTGA. The CDR3 coding sequence is TGTGCCAGCAGCCCGGGGGCCAATCAGCCCCAGCATTTT. Translating gives CASSPGANQPQHF.

This sequence joins TRBV21-1 and TRBJ2-2; the D call of TRBD1 is as the table states it, not checked on the DNA. TRBV21-1 is described as a pseudogene. The CDR3 has 16 residues. CDR3 in DNA: TGTGCCAGCAGCACATCGGGACAGGGTCTGACCGGGGAGCTGTTTTTT. It codes for CASSTSGQGLTGELFF.

This clone occurred once. This chain uses TRBV7-8 with TRBJ1-5; D is perhaps TRBD1 (5 bases). Trimming stripped 4 bases from V and 3 bases from J, with 25 bases between. Germline values: CDR1 SGHVS, CDR2 FQNEAQ. The CDR3 is 19 residues long. The CDR3 DNA reads TGTGCCAGCAGCTCTACCGTCGGGAGAGGGGAATCTATCAATCAGCCCCAGCATTTT. Protein product: CASSSTVGRGESINQPQHF.

A few counts support this clone. The rearrangement uses TRBV2 and TRBJ1-6; D is perhaps TRBD1 (6 bases). Germline values: CDR1 SNHLY, CDR2 FYNNEI. This CDR3 spans 14 amino acids. V was pared by 4 bases and J by 12 bases, with 16 bases between. Written as DNA, the CDR3 is TGTGCCAGCAGTGGACAGGAGGCGACGGTACCCCTCCACTTT. Translating gives CASSGQEATVPLHF.